Given below is one T cell receptor beta chain in context. Amplification targeted TCR beta CDR3 regions from RNA transcripts. First-round RT-PCR with HTBI primers amplified the TCR CDR3 region. TCRdb reanalysed the multiplex PCR reads using MiXCR and keeps one entry per CDR3 protein. The sample consists of about 640,000 distinct CDR3 sequences, 13% to 15% of them appearing once. This record comes from a study of T cells in Graves' hyperthyroidism and ophthalmopathy. V lost 2 bases, J lost 6 bases, and 11 bases lay in between. CDR3 size: 12 residues. Per the germline V gene, CDR1 is SQVTM and CDR2 is ANQGSEA.

The TCR sequence derives from a woman between 45 and 60 years old with Graves' ophthalmopathy. V is TRBV29-1 and J is TRBJ2-7; perhaps D is TRBD1 or TRBD2 (5 bases each). The specimen was blood. Here the CDR3 reads CSVEQGPAEQYF. CDR3 bases: TGCAGCGTTGAACAGGGACCGGCCGAGCAGTACTTC.